The 27 T cell receptor beta chains reported below all come from one sample, sequenced in a study of blood T cell repertoires in COVID-19. Clones were read by immunoSEQ multiplex PCR, and TCRdb kept only the in-frame ones, dropping some. The data show 150,000 to 190,000 clones, about 86% seen once. Sequencing was carried out using PBMCs or T cells enriched from blood (not recorded which). The source of these receptors is a middle-aged man who had recovered from COVID-19.

V gene TRBV2 combines with J gene TRBJ1-2, with 7 bases matching TRBD1. The CDR3 has 13 residues. Germline CDR1 is SNHLY and CDR2 is FYNNEI. V lost 6 bases and J lost 7; bases outside the gene matches: 8. The CDR3 bases are TGTGCCAGCAGGGAACAGGGGCTTGGTGGCTACACCTTC. As protein: CASREQGLGGYTF.

The CDR3 loop reads CASTGQGGSYNSPLHF. As DNA, the CDR3 is TGTGCCAGCACCGGACAGGGGGGCTCCTATAATTCACCCCTCCACTTT. The genes are TRBV7-9 and TRBJ1-6; 10 bases fit TRBD1. Germline values: CDR1 SEHNR, CDR2 FQNEAQ (reference sequence). This CDR3 is built from 16 residues. With 7 bases clipped from V and 0 bases from J, the junction kept 3 bases outside the gene matches. Full variable domain (missing parts from reference TRBV7-9 and TRBJ1-6): DTGVSQNPRHKITKRGQNVTFRCDPISEHNRLYWYRQTLGQGPEFLTYFQNEAQLEKSRLLSDRFSAERPKGSFSTLEIQRTEQGDSAMYLCASTGQGGSYNSPLHFGNGTRLTVT.

The chain has TRBV24-1 and TRBJ2-3; 9 bases fit TRBD1. Germline V CDR1 and CDR2: KGHDR, SFDVKD. J lost 4 bases, V lost 4 bases, and 11 bases had no gene match. The CDR3 is made up of 17 amino acids. CDR3 DNA: TGTGCCACCAGTGAGTCCGGGACAGGGATCGTGGCAGATACGCAGTATTTT. Its translation is CATSESGTGIVADTQYF.

The chain carries TRBV15 and TRBJ2-1, with D possibly TRBD2 on 5 matching bases. The CDR3 totals 15 residues. Germline CDR1 is LNHNV and CDR2 is YYDKDF (reference sequence). V was shortened by 1 base and J by 1 base, with 8 bases between the two germline ends. The CDR3 DNA reads as TGTGCCACCAGCAGAGGAAGAGGGTCCTACAATGAGCAGTTCTTC. Translation gives CATSRGRGSYNEQFF.

This chain connects TRBV5-3 to TRBJ1-2; D is unresolved. TRBV5-3 has ORF status, its function being uncertain. The V and J ends lost 6 bases and 3 bases respectively, with 18 bases between them. There are 15 residues in the CDR3. CDR3 loop: CARIDSERGDYGYTF. Here the CDR3 DNA reads TGTGCCAGAATAGATAGTGAACGGGGTGACTATGGCTACACCTTC.

The chain combines TRBV5-4 with TRBJ2-2, with 8 positions matching TRBD1. The CDR3 covers 16 residues. J gave up 2 bases and V 5 bases, and 8 bases lay outside the gene matches. Per the germline V gene, CDR1 is SGHNT and CDR2 is YYREEE (reference sequence). The CDR3 loop reads CASSSDRAYNTGELFF. The CDR3 nucleotides are TGTGCCAGCAGTTCGGACAGGGCTTATAACACCGGGGAGCTGTTTTTT.

This chain uses TRBV30 with TRBJ2-7; D unclear. The germline gives CDR1 GTSNPN, CDR2 SVGIG (reference sequence). The CDR3 loop spans 11 amino acids. V lost 5 bases, J lost 2 bases, and 7 bases lay in between. This chain's CDR3 is CAWSTAYEQYF. The CDR3 DNA is TGTGCCTGGTCAACAGCCTACGAGCAGTACTTC.

This clone has a handful of counts. V gene TRBV29-1 combines with J gene TRBJ1-5, with 8 nucleotides matching TRBD1. The CDR3 loop spans 13 amino acids. CDR1 SQVTM and CDR2 ANQGSEA come from the germline V gene. V lost 4 bases and J lost 4; bases outside the gene matches: 3. Here the CDR3 reads CSVVTGVNQPQHF. CDR3 bases: TGCAGCGTTGTGACAGGGGTGAATCAGCCCCAGCATTTT.

V usage is TRBV7-9 and J usage is TRBJ1-4; D not resolved. Between the trimmed V and J ends, which lost 6 bases and 3 bases, there was a span of 14 bases. Per germline, CDR1 SEHNR and CDR2 FQNEAQ (reference sequence). The CDR3 is made up of 15 amino acids. The CDR3 is CASRGGLWANEKLFF. The CDR3 nucleotides are TGTGCCAGCAGGGGAGGGCTATGGGCTAATGAAAAACTGTTTTTT.

CDR3 protein: CASSFAGEAGYTF. CDR3 coding DNA: TGTGCCAGCAGTTTCGCGGGGGAGGCTGGCTACACCTTC. The V and J genes are TRBV12-3 or TRBV12-4 and TRBJ1-2; the D gene is possibly TRBD1 (5 bases). CDR3 length equals 13 residues. Trimming shortened V by 3 bases and J by 7 bases, and 12 bases separated the two germline ends.

Only one count was recorded for this clone. Here the CDR3 DNA reads TGTGCCTCCGGTAGTGCCTCCTACGAGCAGTACTTC. It specifies CASGSASYEQYF. The rearrangement links TRBV7-8 to TRBJ2-7; D is unclear. Trimming took off 11 bases at V and 0 bases at J, with 11 bases between the two ends. The CDR3 is made up of 12 amino acids. Germline-derived CDR1 and CDR2 are SGHVS and FQNEAQ.

V usage is TRBV7-8 and J usage is TRBJ2-5, with 9 bases fitting TRBD2. J lost 5 bases, V lost 0 bases, and 7 bases had no gene match. Per germline, CDR1 SGHVS and CDR2 FQNEAQ. CDR3 size: 16 residues. DNA for the CDR3: TGTGCCAGCAGCTTAGCCTCTGGGACTAGCAGGGAGACCCAGTACTTC. Translating it yields CASSLASGTSRETQYF.

The chain couples TRBV19 to TRBJ1-5; 7 nucleotides line up with TRBD1. The V gene's germline CDR1 is LNHDA and CDR2 SQIVND (reference sequence). This CDR3 spans 13 amino acids. V dropped 7 bases and J dropped 6; count of bases not matched to a gene: 6. CDR3 coding DNA: TGTGCCAGTAAAACAGGGGTTGGTCAGCCCCAGCATTTT. It yields the protein CASKTGVGQPQHF.

The chain couples TRBV7-9 to TRBJ2-3; TRBD2 aligns across 7 bases. The CDR3 consists of 16 residues. CDR1 SEHNR and CDR2 FQNEAQ come from the germline V gene (reference sequence). With 5 bases clipped from V and 6 bases from J, the junction kept 14 bases outside the gene matches. CDR3 DNA: TGTGCCAGCAGCACGGCCCGGAGCCTCGGGGGGGATACGCAGTATTTT. It encodes CASSTARSLGGDTQYF. Full variable domain (missing parts from reference TRBV7-9 and TRBJ2-3): DTGVSQNPRHKITKRGQNVTFRCDPISEHNRLYWYRQTLGQGPEFLTYFQNEAQLEKSRLLSDRFSAERPKGSFSTLEIQRTEQGDSAMYLCASSTARSLGGDTQYFGPGTRLTVL.

Judged by abundance, this clone is medium-sized. This chain joins TRBV19 and TRBJ1-2, with 9 nucleotides matching TRBD1. Germline CDR1 and CDR2: LNHDA and SQIVND (reference sequence). CDR3 length equals 15 residues. Trimming removed 1 base from V and 3 bases from J; junction bases left unmatched: 3. The CDR3 coding sequence is TGTGCCAGTAGTATAGTCGGGGACAGGGACTATGGCTACACCTTC. Translation: CASSIVGDRDYGYTF.

Only a few counts were recorded for this clone. The chain recombines TRBV29-1 with TRBJ2-4; D gene unclear. Trimming shortened V by 7 bases and J by 6 bases, and 13 bases separated the two germline ends. Germline assignment: CDR1 SQVTM and CDR2 ANQGSEA. This CDR3 comprises 12 residues. CDR3 coding DNA: TGCAGCGGGAATGTCCCAGGAAACATTCAGTACTTC. Its translation is CSGNVPGNIQYF.

The chain joins TRBV30 to TRBJ1-2; D might be TRBD1 (6 bases). Per the germline V gene, CDR1 is GTSNPN and CDR2 is SVGIG (reference sequence). This CDR3 is 13 amino acids long. V was cut by 7 bases and J by 0 bases, with 12 bases left in between. Here the CDR3 DNA reads TGTGCCTCAAGGGACACTACTAACTATGGCTACACCTTC. This gives the protein CASRDTTNYGYTF.

The J gene is TRBJ2-7, the V gene TRBV5-1; no firm D call. CDR3 length: 14 residues. Per the germline V gene, CDR1 is SGHRS and CDR2 is YFSETQ. V was cut by 0 bases and J by 3 bases, with 10 bases left in between. DNA for the CDR3: TGCGCCAGCAGCTTGGGTAGCAAAGACTACGAGCAGTACTTC. Protein: CASSLGSKDYEQYF.

The gene calls are TRBV4-3 and TRBJ2-2; D is possibly TRBD2 (7 bases). The CDR3 loop spans 19 amino acids. The germline V gene encodes CDR1 LGHNA and CDR2 YSLEER. Trimming took off 6 bases at V and 7 bases at J, with 30 bases between the two ends. Here the CDR3 DNA reads TGCGCCAGCAGAGCGGGACACTGGGCGGGTCGGGGATCAGGCGGGGAGCTGTTTTTT. Residues: CASRAGHWAGRGSGGELFF.

In this sample, this clone turned up once. CDR3 nucleotide sequence: TGCGCCAGCAGCTTGGATGAAGGAGCGAACACTGAAGCTTTCTTT. Its translation is CASSLDEGANTEAFF. The chain joins TRBV5-1 to TRBJ1-1; D uncertain. The CDR3 sequence is 15 residues long. Germline V gene lookup returns CDR1 SGHRS and CDR2 YFSETQ. V was cut by 0 bases and J by 1 base, with 10 bases left in between.

This sequence joins TRBV7-8 and TRBJ2-6, with D uncertain. Germline loops: CDR1 SGHVS, CDR2 FQNEAQ. This CDR3 spans 17 amino acids. Trimming cost V 2 bases and J 1 base, with 12 bases left between them. CDR3 loop: CASSLQWSRSGANVLTF. The CDR3 bases are TGTGCCAGCAGCTTACAGTGGAGTAGGTCTGGGGCCAACGTCCTGACTTTC.

The rearrangement joins TRBV6-6 to TRBJ2-1; 8 bases fit TRBD1. V lost 5 bases, J lost 9 bases, and 3 bases stayed unmatched. Germline-derived CDR1 and CDR2 are MNHNY and SVGAGI (reference sequence). The CDR3 sequence is 12 residues long. CDR3: CASSKTGVEQFF. The CDR3 bases are TGTGCCAGCAGTAAGACAGGGGTTGAGCAGTTCTTC.

V and J are TRBV19 and TRBJ2-7, with D perhaps TRBD1 (5 bases). CDR3 length equals 14 residues. V lost 6 bases, J lost 3 bases, and 15 bases lay in between. The germline CDR1 and CDR2 sequences are LNHDA and SQIVND (reference sequence). CDR3 region: CASRIGPGNYEQYF. The CDR3 coding sequence is TGTGCCAGTAGGATCGGTCCAGGGAACTACGAGCAGTACTTC.

The chain employs TRBV4-1 and TRBJ2-7; D not resolved. Germline CDR1 is MGHRA and CDR2 is YSYEKL. The CDR3 spans 14 residues. V was shortened by 0 bases and J by 3 bases, with 9 bases between the two germline ends. The CDR3 spells CASSQDLENYEQYF. CDR3 in DNA: TGCGCCAGCAGCCAAGATCTAGAGAACTACGAGCAGTACTTC.

This rearrangement joins TRBV19 to TRBJ1-5, with 9 nucleotides matching TRBD1. Germline assignment: CDR1 LNHDA and CDR2 SQIVND (reference sequence). V gave up 5 bases and J gave up 6 bases; unmatched junction bases: 8. The length of the CDR3 is 15 residues. DNA of the CDR3: TGTGCCAGTAGTGAATCGGGACAGGGCCTTCAGCCCCAGCATTTT. This gives the protein CASSESGQGLQPQHF.

This chain's CDR3 is CASSSGVGTERQETQYF. CDR3 sequence (DNA): TGTGCCAGCAGCTCGGGGGTGGGGACGGAAAGACAAGAGACCCAGTACTTC. The chain carries TRBV7-9 and TRBJ2-5; D possibly corresponds to TRBD2 (6 bases). From germline, CDR1 is SEHNR and CDR2 FQNEAQ (reference sequence). V was pared by 4 bases and J by 2 bases, with 20 bases between. This CDR3 has 17 amino acids.

The V and J genes are TRBV29-1 and TRBJ1-4, with a possible D match to TRBD1 (5 bases). Germline V gives CDR1 SQVTM, CDR2 ANQGSEA. The CDR3 consists of 14 residues. Trimming shortened V by 5 bases and J by 8 bases, and 18 bases separated the two germline ends. In DNA form, the CDR3 reads TGCAGCGTTAAGGGGCCAATTGGGGCGGAAAAACTGTTTTTT. Translated: CSVKGPIGAEKLFF.